This TCR beta chain was documented in a study of shared clonotypes between healthy human individuals. Broader study findings: Relative to memory subsets, naive subsets generally showed larger estimated richness.

Germline CDR1 reads LNHDA; CDR2 reads SQIVND (reference sequence). The junction had 11 bases not matched to a gene; V was cut back by 9 bases and J by 3 bases. The CDR3 length is 14 residues. Generated by immunoSEQ multiplex PCR, the TCRdb table keeps only in-frame clones and is missing some. The table lists a few million clones, roughly 93% of them singletons. Naive CD8 isolation took CD45RO-negative cells positively selected for CCR7 and excluded terminally differentiated effector memory CD45RA+ cells. Points on this clone: Its antigen is not known.

Sequenced sample: naive CD8+ T cells from PBMCs. The chain uses TRBV19 and TRBJ2-7, with 7 nucleotides matching TRBD2. This receptor was obtained from a young man in good health. Some clones in this sample may be carry-over from other donors' samples. CDR3 bases: TGTGCCAGCGGACTGCCGGGACTAAACTACGAGCAGTACTTC. As protein: CASGLPGLNYEQYF.